Following are 5 T cell receptor beta chains from one sample sequenced in a study of CD4 T cells in relation to SARS-CoV-2 and coronaviruses. Unexposed donor CD4+ T cells date from 2011-2018, before the COVID-19 pandemic. After 10 to 11 days of culture, CD4+ T cells were isolated. The antigens for these receptors are not known. Generated by immunoSEQ multiplex PCR, the TCRdb table keeps only in-frame clones and is missing some. This table holds more than 15,000 clones, approximately 70% found once. Sequences were obtained from CD4+ T cells from PBMCs, cultured in vitro. The receptors here all came from a human donor in good health.

Only a few counts were recorded for this clone. The V call is TRBV4-3, the J call TRBJ2-1; 8 bases line up with TRBD1. This CDR3 is 16 amino acids long. With 1 base clipped from V and 3 bases from J, the junction kept 5 bases outside the gene matches. Germline-derived CDR1 and CDR2 are LGHNA and YSLEER. The CDR3 loop is CASSQGGTGDYNEQFF. The CDR3 DNA reads as TGCGCCAGCAGCCAAGGCGGGACAGGCGACTACAATGAGCAGTTCTTC.

This chain joins TRBV11-3 and TRBJ2-3, with 11 positions matching TRBD1. The CDR3 is 16 residues long. In germline, CDR1 is SGHNT, CDR2 YENEEA. The V segment lost 5 bases and the J segment 4 bases; nucleotides outside the gene matches: 8. The CDR3 protein is CASSPRGTGGADTQYF. Written as DNA, the CDR3 is TGTGCCAGCAGCCCACGCGGGACAGGGGGGGCAGATACGCAGTATTTT.

V usage is TRBV7-2 and J usage is TRBJ1-6; D gene ambiguous. The germline V and J ends were trimmed by 3 bases and 10 bases, with 10 bases remaining between them. CDR1 SGHTA and CDR2 FQGNSA come from the germline V gene. The CDR3 extends over 13 amino acids. The CDR3 reads CASSFQVESPLHF. DNA for the CDR3: TGTGCCAGCAGCTTCCAGGTGGAGTCACCCCTCCACTTT.

The chain joins TRBV7-2 to TRBJ1-3; no definite D call. Germline CDR1 and CDR2: SGHTA and FQGNSA. V was cut by 5 bases and J by 1 base, with 12 bases left in between. CDR3 length: 15 amino acids. CDR3 nucleotide sequence: TGTGCCAGCAGCCTCCCGGCCTTATCTGGAAACACCATATATTTT. Its protein product is CASSLPALSGNTIYF.

The chain joins TRBV3-1 (or the pseudogene TRBV3-2) to TRBJ2-5; 7 bases fit TRBD1. Losses at the gene ends were 4 bases for V and 5 bases for J; bases not matched to a gene: 10. This CDR3 region has 15 residues. Germline CDR1 is LGHDT and CDR2 is YNNKEL (reference sequence). The CDR3 DNA reads as TGTGCCAGCAGCCCCTATGAGGGGGCAGGGGAGACCCAGTACTTC. The encoded protein is CASSPYEGAGETQYF.